This T cell receptor (beta chain) is drawn from a study of cytomegalovirus exposure and HLA in healthy donors. The germline V gene has CDR1 PRHDT and CDR2 FYEKMQ (reference sequence). This CDR3 has 14 residues. The PCR contained 60 Vbeta and 13 Jbeta primers. Here immunoSEQ multiplex PCR was the method, and the copy in TCRdb shows in-frame clones only, minus some. The sample lists about 150,000 clones, around 80% seen once, with roughly 1.6% in the top ten. For this clone: Its ends do not fully match the called genes, so a read error is possible.

Sequencing input: PBMCs. The V gene is TRBV13, the J gene TRBJ2-4; 8 bases align to TRBD2. This TCR was sampled from a man aged 40-49 years in good health and CMV-seronegative. The chain's CDR3 is CASSLTSGQNSQYF. The CDR3 nucleotides read TGTGCCAGCAGCCTTACTAGCGGCCAAAACAGTCAGTACTTC.